The next 32 T cell receptor beta chains were all read from a single sample in a study of T cells in localized non-small cell lung cancer. Data came from immunoSEQ multiplex PCR; TCRdb stores just in-frame clones and leaves some out. The sample holds tens of thousands of clones, about 86% seen once. This material consisted of peripheral blood, taken before any cancer treatment. The receptors come from a male donor at least 60 years old with stage III squamous cell lung carcinoma.

V gene TRBV9 combines with J gene TRBJ2-3, with 10 bases fitting TRBD2. The CDR3 totals 15 residues. V was clipped by 6 bases and J by 1 base; unmatched bases: 5. The germline gives CDR1 SGDLS, CDR2 YYNGEE. The CDR3 is CASTQGLAGTDTQYF. CDR3 DNA sequence: TGTGCCAGCACCCAAGGACTAGCGGGCACAGATACGCAGTATTTT.

The chain has TRBV6-5 and TRBJ2-2, with D unclear. The CDR3 consists of 13 residues. V dropped 4 bases and J dropped 2 bases, with 5 bases sitting between them. From germline, CDR1 is MNHEY and CDR2 SVGAGI. In DNA form, the CDR3 reads TGTGCCAGCAGTTTCATTAACACCGGGGAGCTGTTTTTT. It translates to CASSFINTGELFF.

V and J are TRBV30 and TRBJ1-3, with D perhaps matching TRBD1 (5 bases). This CDR3 is 16 amino acids long. Trimming removed 0 bases from V and 4 bases from J, with 16 bases in between. Germline V gene lookup returns CDR1 GTSNPN and CDR2 SVGIG (reference sequence). Written as DNA, the CDR3 is TGTGCCTGGAGTGTTCGCTCTCTTGGGGGAGGAAACACCATATATTTT. Translated, it gives CAWSVRSLGGGNTIYF.

At least ten counts were recorded for this clone. The chain employs TRBV6-5 and TRBJ1-6; D remains ambiguous. Germline V gives CDR1 MNHEY, CDR2 SVGAGI. The germline V and J ends were trimmed by 0 bases and 9 bases, with 12 bases remaining between them. The CDR3 has 15 amino acids. The CDR3 is CASSYSRRPGSPLHF. The CDR3, as DNA: TGTGCCAGCAGTTACTCGAGGCGTCCGGGTTCACCCCTCCACTTT.

The chain uses TRBV2 and TRBJ2-1; 8 bases match TRBD2. This CDR3 region has 15 residues. Germline loops: CDR1 SNHLY, CDR2 FYNNEI. Trimming cost V 7 bases and J 2 bases; bases outside gene matches: 7. In DNA form, the CDR3 reads TGTGCCAGCATCCGAGCGGGGGCGGCCTACAATGAGCAGTTCTTC. As protein: CASIRAGAAYNEQFF. Full variable domain (remainder filled in from reference TRBV2 and TRBJ2-1): EPEVTQTPSHQVTQMGQEVILRCVPISNHLYFYWYRQILGQKVEFLVSFYNNEISEKSEIFDDQFSVERPDGSNFTLKIRSTKLEDSAMYFCASIRAGAAYNEQFFGPGTRLTVL.

The V and J genes are TRBV4-2 and TRBJ1-6; perhaps TRBD1 as D (5 bases). Per the germline V gene, CDR1 is LGHNA and CDR2 is YNFKEQ. The CDR3 is 17 residues long. V gave up 0 bases and J gave up 6 bases, with 15 bases separating them. The CDR3 reads CASSQEGDGLGNSPLHF. The CDR3, as DNA: TGTGCCAGCAGCCAAGAGGGGGACGGGTTAGGTAATTCACCCCTCCACTTT.

The chain joins TRBV11-1 to TRBJ2-2, with TRBD1 matching 8 bases. The ends lost 5 bases at V and 4 bases at J; junction bases unmatched: 9. Looked up from germline, CDR1 is SGHAT and CDR2 is FQDESV (reference sequence). The CDR3 is made up of 16 amino acids. The CDR3 coding sequence is TGTGCCAGCAGCCTCGAACAGGGGGTTATCACCGGGGAGCTGTTTTTT. Protein sequence: CASSLEQGVITGELFF.

This clone was seen once. The chain uses TRBV19 and TRBJ1-1, with D unresolved. V was trimmed by 3 bases and J by 6 bases, leaving 11 bases between them. Germline V gene sequence: CDR1 LNHDA, CDR2 SQIVND (reference sequence). The CDR3 contains 13 residues. The CDR3 DNA follows: TGTGCCAGTAGTATCAGGACCGACTCTGAAGCTTTCTTT. It yields the protein CASSIRTDSEAFF. The variable domain in full, with the rest retrieved from reference TRBV19 and TRBJ1-1, is DGGITQSPKYLFRKEGQNVTLSCEQNLNHDAMYWYRQDPGQGLRLIYYSQIVNDFQKGDIAEGYSVSREKKESFPLTVTSAQKNPTAFYLCASSIRTDSEAFFGQGTRLTVV.

J is TRBJ2-1 and V is TRBV11-3; 9 positions agree with TRBD2. With 6 bases clipped from V and 5 bases from J, the junction kept 2 bases outside the gene matches. The CDR3 spans 13 residues. CDR1 is SGHNT, CDR2 YENEEA, per germline. The CDR3 DNA is TGTGCCAGCAGGGGGACTAGCCACAATGAGCAGTTCTTC. It yields the protein CASRGTSHNEQFF.

The chain has TRBV6-6 and TRBJ2-7; D perhaps matches TRBD1 (6 bases). Trimming took 6 bases from V and 0 from J, leaving 18 bases between them. Germline values: CDR1 MNHNY, CDR2 SVGAGI (reference sequence). The CDR3 is made up of 16 amino acids. The DNA of the CDR3 is TGTGCCAGCAGCCCGGACAGCCCTTTGAGCTCCTACGAGCAGTACGTC. This codes for CASSPDSPLSSYEQYV.

In DNA, the CDR3 is TGCGCCAGCAGCCAATCCGGGGGGAGCACCGGGGAGCTGTTTTTT. Its translation: CASSQSGGSTGELFF. The chain carries TRBV4-3 and TRBJ2-2, with TRBD2 identical over 7 bases. V gave up 2 bases and J gave up 4 bases; unmatched junction bases: 4. The CDR3 loop spans 15 amino acids. Germline values: CDR1 LGHNA, CDR2 YSLEER.

The chain employs TRBV7-2 and TRBJ1-3; D gene unclear. Germline V gene lookup returns CDR1 SGHTA and CDR2 FQGNSA. The CDR3 has 14 amino acids. V was pared by 6 bases and J by 2 bases, with 11 bases between. DNA for the CDR3: TGTGCCAGCAGTCCTAAGGGTACTGGAAACACCATATATTTT. It yields the protein CASSPKGTGNTIYF.

The chain couples TRBV7-2 to TRBJ1-2, with a weak D call TRBD1 (5 bases). Per germline, CDR1 SGHTA and CDR2 FQGNSA. The V and J ends lost 5 bases and 4 bases respectively, with 17 bases between them. CDR3 length: 15 amino acids. CDR3 coding DNA: TGTGCCAGCAGCCTAACAGGCACAAGGGTCTATGGCTACACCTTC. Residues: CASSLTGTRVYGYTF.

J is TRBJ2-7 and V is TRBV6-1, with 8 bases matching TRBD1. The CDR3 is 14 amino acids. Germline trimming cut 5 bases from V and 3 bases from J; bases unmatched to any gene: 6. Germline V gene data show CDR1 as MNHNS and CDR2 as SASEGT. CDR3 sequence (DNA): TGTGCCAGCAGTTATGGACAGGGAAGCTACGAGCAGTACTTC. Translation gives CASSYGQGSYEQYF.

The chain couples TRBV5-1 to TRBJ1-1; D is ambiguous. Germline CDR1 and CDR2: SGHRS and YFSETQ. The CDR3 has 14 residues. V lost 1 base and J 3 bases, leaving 10 bases between the germline ends. CDR3 coding DNA: TGCGCCAGCAGCTTGTTGGAGGGCTACACTGAAGCTTTCTTT. This encodes CASSLLEGYTEAFF.

The chain employs TRBV30 and TRBJ1-5; D is unresolved. Trimming removed 5 bases at V and 3 bases at J, with 8 bases between. CDR3 size: 12 residues. Germline V gives CDR1 GTSNPN, CDR2 SVGIG (reference sequence). CDR3 amino acids: CAWGGLNQPQHF. CDR3 nucleotides: TGTGCCTGGGGAGGGCTCAATCAGCCCCAGCATTTT.

The sample holds one count of this clone. The chain links TRBV5-4 to TRBJ2-6; a weak D match, TRBD1 (5 bases). Germline lookup yields CDR1 SGHNT and CDR2 YYREEE (reference sequence). CDR3 length equals 16 residues. V was shortened by 6 bases and J by 4 bases, with 17 bases between the two germline ends. In nucleotides, the CDR3 is TGTGCCAGCAAGCAGGGTCTACCCCTCGGGGCCAACGTCCTGACTTTC. Translation gives CASKQGLPLGANVLTF.

This clone was observed a handful of times. The chain has TRBV2 and TRBJ1-6; D uncertain. V shed 4 bases and J shed 8 bases, with 3 bases lying between them. This CDR3 is 11 amino acids long. Germline V gene lookup returns CDR1 SNHLY and CDR2 FYNNEI. The CDR3, as DNA: TGTGCCAGCAGTGCCCATTCACCCCTCCACTTT. This codes for CASSAHSPLHF. The whole variable domain, remainder taken from reference TRBV2 and TRBJ1-6, is EPEVTQTPSHQVTQMGQEVILRCVPISNHLYFYWYRQILGQKVEFLVSFYNNEISEKSEIFDDQFSVERPDGSNFTLKIRSTKLEDSAMYFCASSAHSPLHFGNGTRLTVT.

The chain links TRBV4-2 to TRBJ1-2, with D hard to call. Germline lookup yields CDR1 LGHNA and CDR2 YNFKEQ. The germline V and J ends were trimmed by 0 bases and 2 bases, with 7 bases remaining between them. CDR3 length equals 14 residues. CDR3 region: CASSQESGNYGYTF. The CDR3 DNA reads as TGTGCCAGCAGCCAAGAGTCTGGAAACTATGGCTACACCTTC.

This clone has only a few counts. The rearrangement uses TRBV7-8 and TRBJ1-2; 7 bases are shared with TRBD1. Looked up from germline, CDR1 is SGHVS and CDR2 is FQNEAQ. The trim removed 0 bases at V and 5 bases at J, leaving 9 bases unmatched. CDR3 length: 16 residues. CDR3 nucleotide sequence: TGTGCCAGCAGCTTAGCACGCAGCCCGACAGGGTATGGCTACACCTTC. The encoded protein is CASSLARSPTGYGYTF. Looking up the rest from reference TRBV7-8 and TRBJ1-2 gives the full variable domain: GAGVSQSPRYKVAKRGQDVALRCDPISGHVSLFWYQQALGQGPEFLTYFQNEAQLDKSGLPSDRFFAERPEGSVSTLKIQRTQQEDSAVYLCASSLARSPTGYGYTFGSGTRLTVV.

This chain uses TRBV27 with TRBJ1-1; D gene uncertain. This CDR3 has 13 residues. Looked up from germline, CDR1 is MNHEY and CDR2 is SMNVEV (reference sequence). V lost 8 bases and J lost 2, with 12 bases in between. CDR3 coding DNA: TGTGCCAGCCTCGGGGATACTAACACTGAAGCTTTCTTT. This codes for CASLGDTNTEAFF.

CDR3: CASIGAGGRNEKLFF. CDR3 in DNA: TGTGCCAGCATAGGGGCCGGGGGCCGAAATGAAAAACTGTTTTTT. The J gene is TRBJ1-4, the V gene TRBV6-6, with TRBD1 as a possible D gene (6 bases). CDR1 is MNHNY, CDR2 SVGAGI, per germline (reference sequence). V lost 7 bases to trimming and J lost 5 bases, with 17 bases between them. This CDR3 is 15 amino acids long.

This sequence joins TRBV27 and TRBJ2-2; TRBD2 agrees at 8 bases. Germline CDR1 MNHEY, CDR2 SMNVEV (reference sequence). The trim removed 0 bases at V and 4 bases at J, leaving 7 bases unmatched. The CDR3 length is 17 residues. The CDR3 bases are TGTGCCAGCAGTTTATCGGTCGGGGGGGCGAGCACCGGGGAGCTGTTTTTT. As protein: CASSLSVGGASTGELFF.

The rearrangement joins TRBV5-1 to TRBJ2-1, with TRBD2 matching 11 bases. This CDR3 contains 16 residues. The germline gives CDR1 SGHRS, CDR2 YFSETQ. The ends lost 3 bases at V and 3 bases at J; junction bases unmatched: 5. The CDR3 sequence is CASSSTSGGFYNEQFF. In DNA, the CDR3 is TGCGCCAGCAGCTCAACTAGCGGGGGCTTCTACAATGAGCAGTTCTTC.

This clone turned up a few times. The chain has TRBV21-1 and TRBJ1-1. TRBV21-1 is annotated as a pseudogene. This CDR3 has 14 residues. DNA for the CDR3: TGTGCCAGCAGCAAGTGGCAGCCGAACACTGAAGCTTTCTTT. It specifies CASSKWQPNTEAFF.

The chain joins TRBV12-5 to TRBJ1-5; no firm D call. Trimming took off 0 bases at V and 7 bases at J, with 13 bases between the two ends. Germline values: CDR1 LGHNT, CDR2 FRNRAP. This CDR3 spans 15 amino acids. The CDR3 DNA is TGTGCTAGTGGTTTGGTACAGACTCCCTGGCAGCCCCAGCATTTT. This translates into CASGLVQTPWQPQHF.

The chain is built from TRBV5-6 and TRBJ1-5; 7 bases fit TRBD1. Trimming at V came to 2 bases and at J to 11 bases, leaving 10 bases not matched to a gene. This CDR3 spans 14 amino acids. The V gene's germline CDR1 is SGHDT and CDR2 YYEEEE. CDR3 in amino acids: CASSFGQVLGTQHF. Here the CDR3 DNA reads TGTGCCAGCAGCTTTGGACAGGTCCTCGGGACCCAGCATTTT.

The sample holds one count of this clone. This chain connects TRBV29-1 to TRBJ2-5; no reliable D call. Germline V CDR1 and CDR2: SQVTM, ANQGSEA. Trimming removed 5 bases from V and 1 base from J, with 5 bases in between. The CDR3 loop spans 11 amino acids. Written as DNA, the CDR3 is TGCAGCGTTCGCCCCCAAGAGACCCAGTACTTC. Translated: CSVRPQETQYF.

The chain combines TRBV7-2 with TRBJ2-2; a weak D match, TRBD2 (6 bases). The CDR3 contains 14 residues. CDR1 SGHTA and CDR2 FQGNSA come from the germline V gene. The V gene lost 3 bases and the J gene lost 4 bases, with 9 bases spanning the gap. DNA for the CDR3: TGTGCCAGCAGCTTGCGGGGAAGCACCGGGGAGCTGTTTTTT. Translating gives CASSLRGSTGELFF.

V gene TRBV25-1 combines with J gene TRBJ1-2, with D possibly matching TRBD1 (5 bases). Germline V gene data show CDR1 as MGHDK and CDR2 as SYGVNS. V was shortened by 5 bases and J by 5 bases, with 12 bases between the two germline ends. The CDR3 is made up of 13 amino acids. The DNA of the CDR3 is TGTGCCAGCAGTTATACAGAGGGGTATGGCTACACCTTC. This translates into CASSYTEGYGYTF.

The chain links TRBV5-1 to TRBJ2-3, with D possibly TRBD1 on 6 matching bases. The germline CDR1 and CDR2 sequences are SGHRS and YFSETQ. The CDR3 has 13 amino acids. Trimming stripped 5 bases from V and 4 bases from J, with 11 bases between. The DNA for the CDR3 is TGCGCCAGCAGAGCCAGGGGTGCAGATACGCAGTATTTT. This gives the protein CASRARGADTQYF.

This clone turned up a few times. This chain links TRBV19 with TRBJ1-6, with 7 bases aligning to TRBD1. V gave up 0 bases and J gave up 14 bases; unmatched junction bases: 13. Per germline, CDR1 LNHDA and CDR2 SQIVND (reference sequence). This CDR3 contains 16 residues. CDR3 residues: CASSIDVALQGRTLHF. The CDR3 nucleotides read TGTGCCAGTAGTATAGATGTCGCCCTACAGGGGAGGACCCTCCACTTT.